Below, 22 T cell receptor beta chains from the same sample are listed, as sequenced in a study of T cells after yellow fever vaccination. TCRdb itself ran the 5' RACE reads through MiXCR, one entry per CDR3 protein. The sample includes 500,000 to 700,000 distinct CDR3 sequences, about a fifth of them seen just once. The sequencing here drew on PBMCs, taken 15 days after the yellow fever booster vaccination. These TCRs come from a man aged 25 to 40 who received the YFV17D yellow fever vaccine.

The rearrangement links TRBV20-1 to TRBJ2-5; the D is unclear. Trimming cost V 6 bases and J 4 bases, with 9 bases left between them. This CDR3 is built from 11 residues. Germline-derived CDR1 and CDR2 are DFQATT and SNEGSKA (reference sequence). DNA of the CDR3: TGCAGTGCGCCCAAGCGAGAGACCCAGTACTTC. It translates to CSAPKRETQYF.

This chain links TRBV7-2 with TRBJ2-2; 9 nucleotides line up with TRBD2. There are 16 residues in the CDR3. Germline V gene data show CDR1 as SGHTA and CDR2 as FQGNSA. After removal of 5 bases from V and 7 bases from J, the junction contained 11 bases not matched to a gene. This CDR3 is CASSPGASGMFGELFF. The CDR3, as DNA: TGTGCCAGCAGCCCTGGGGCTAGCGGGATGTTCGGGGAGCTGTTTTTT.

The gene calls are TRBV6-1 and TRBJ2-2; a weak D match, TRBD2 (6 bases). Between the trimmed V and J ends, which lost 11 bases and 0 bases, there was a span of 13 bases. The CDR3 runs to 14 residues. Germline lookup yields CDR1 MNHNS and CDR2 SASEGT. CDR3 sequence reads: CAGHSGPNTGELFF. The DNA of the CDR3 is TGTGCCGGCCATAGCGGACCGAACACCGGGGAGCTGTTTTTT.

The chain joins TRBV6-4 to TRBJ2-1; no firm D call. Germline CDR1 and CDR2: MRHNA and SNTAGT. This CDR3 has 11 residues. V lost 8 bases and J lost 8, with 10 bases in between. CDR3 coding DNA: TGTGCCAGCGGAAACCTCGATGAGCAGTTCTTC. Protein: CASGNLDEQFF.

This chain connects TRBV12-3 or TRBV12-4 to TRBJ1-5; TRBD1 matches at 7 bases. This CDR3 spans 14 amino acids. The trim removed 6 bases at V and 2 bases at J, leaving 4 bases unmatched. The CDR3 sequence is CASRPQGGNQPQHF. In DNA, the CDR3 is TGTGCCAGCAGACCCCAGGGGGGCAATCAGCCCCAGCATTTT.

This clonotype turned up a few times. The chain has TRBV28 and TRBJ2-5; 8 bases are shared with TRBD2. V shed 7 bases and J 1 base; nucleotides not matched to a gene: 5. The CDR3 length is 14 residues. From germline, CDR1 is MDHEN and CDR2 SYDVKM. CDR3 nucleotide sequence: TGTGCCAGCAATCAAGCGGGAGCCCAAGAGACCCAGTACTTC. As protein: CASNQAGAQETQYF.

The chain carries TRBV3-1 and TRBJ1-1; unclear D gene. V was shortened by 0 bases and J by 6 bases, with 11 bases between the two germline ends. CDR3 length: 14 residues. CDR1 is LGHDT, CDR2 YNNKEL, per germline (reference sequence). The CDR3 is CASSQDWREAEAFF. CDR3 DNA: TGTGCCAGCAGCCAAGACTGGAGGGAAGCTGAAGCTTTCTTT.

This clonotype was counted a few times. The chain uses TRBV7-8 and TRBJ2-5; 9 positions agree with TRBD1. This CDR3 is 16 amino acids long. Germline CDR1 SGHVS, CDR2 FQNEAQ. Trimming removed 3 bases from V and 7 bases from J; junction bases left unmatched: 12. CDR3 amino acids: CASSFSGTGRSWTQYF. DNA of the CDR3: TGTGCCAGCAGCTTCTCCGGGACAGGGCGTTCATGGACCCAGTACTTC.

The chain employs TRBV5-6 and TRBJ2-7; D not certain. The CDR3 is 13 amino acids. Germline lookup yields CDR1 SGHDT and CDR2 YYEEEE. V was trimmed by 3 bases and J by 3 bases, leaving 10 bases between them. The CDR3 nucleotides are TGTGCCAGCAGCTGGGTAGGGAACTACGAGCAGTACTTC. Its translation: CASSWVGNYEQYF.

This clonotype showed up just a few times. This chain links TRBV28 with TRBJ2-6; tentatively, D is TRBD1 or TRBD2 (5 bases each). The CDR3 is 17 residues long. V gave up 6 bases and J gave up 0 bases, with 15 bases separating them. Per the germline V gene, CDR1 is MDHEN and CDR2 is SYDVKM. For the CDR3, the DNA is TGTGCCAGCAGCAGAGGGGCCAGTAGCTCTGGGGCCAACGTCCTGACTTTC. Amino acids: CASSRGASSSGANVLTF.

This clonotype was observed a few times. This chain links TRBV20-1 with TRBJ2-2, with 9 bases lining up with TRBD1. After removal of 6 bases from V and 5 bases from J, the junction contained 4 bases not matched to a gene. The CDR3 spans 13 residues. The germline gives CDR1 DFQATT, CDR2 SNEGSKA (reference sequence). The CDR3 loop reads CSAGTGRTGELFF. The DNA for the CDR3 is TGCAGTGCGGGGACAGGGCGGACCGGGGAGCTGTTTTTT.

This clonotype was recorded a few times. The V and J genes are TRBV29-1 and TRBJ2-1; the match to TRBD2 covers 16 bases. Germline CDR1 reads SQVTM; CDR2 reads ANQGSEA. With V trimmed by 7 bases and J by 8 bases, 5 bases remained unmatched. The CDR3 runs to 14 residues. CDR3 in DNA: TGCAGCGCCAGAGGGACTAGCGGGAGGGATGAGCAGTTCTTC. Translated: CSARGTSGRDEQFF.

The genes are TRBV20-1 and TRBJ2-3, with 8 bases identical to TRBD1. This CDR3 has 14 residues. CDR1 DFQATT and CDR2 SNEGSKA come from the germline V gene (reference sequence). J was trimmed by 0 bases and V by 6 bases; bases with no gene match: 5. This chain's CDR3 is CSALGQGSTDTQYF. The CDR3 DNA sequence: TGCAGTGCACTAGGACAGGGAAGCACAGATACGCAGTATTTT.

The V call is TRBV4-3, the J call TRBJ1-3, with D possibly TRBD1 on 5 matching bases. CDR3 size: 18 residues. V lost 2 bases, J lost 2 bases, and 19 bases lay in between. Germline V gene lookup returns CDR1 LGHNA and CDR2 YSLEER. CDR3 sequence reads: CASSQSTGGGPPGNTIYF. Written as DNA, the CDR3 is TGCGCCAGCAGCCAATCTACCGGGGGGGGACCTCCTGGAAACACCATATATTTT.

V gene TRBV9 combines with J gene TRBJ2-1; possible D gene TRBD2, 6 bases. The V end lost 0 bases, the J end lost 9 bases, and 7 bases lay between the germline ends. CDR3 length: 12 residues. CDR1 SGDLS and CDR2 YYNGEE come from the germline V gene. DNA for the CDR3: TGTGCCAGCAGCGTAGTCGGGGGTGAGCAGTTCTTC. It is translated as CASSVVGGEQFF.

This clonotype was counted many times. CDR3 sequence reads: CASSQGPASNEQFF. The DNA of the CDR3 is TGCGCCAGCAGCCAAGGGCCAGCTTCCAATGAGCAGTTCTTC. V and J are TRBV4-3 and TRBJ2-1; D uncertain. The CDR3 consists of 14 residues. Germline CDR1 reads LGHNA; CDR2 reads YSLEER. Trimming cost V 1 base and J 6 bases, with 10 bases left between them.

The DNA for the CDR3 is TGTGCCATCAGTGAGTCGACAGGGCAAGCTTTCTTT. Amino acid sequence: CAISESTGQAFF. The chain employs TRBV10-3 and TRBJ1-1; 7 bases match TRBD1. The V and J ends lost 0 bases and 9 bases, in that order; junction bases with no gene match: 1. Germline CDR1 is ENHRY and CDR2 is SYGVKD. This CDR3 is 12 amino acids long.

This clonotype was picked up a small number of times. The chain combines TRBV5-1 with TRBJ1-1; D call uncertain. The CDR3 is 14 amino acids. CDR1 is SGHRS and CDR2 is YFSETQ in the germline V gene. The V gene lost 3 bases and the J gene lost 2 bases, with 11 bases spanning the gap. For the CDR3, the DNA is TGCGCCAGCAGCTCTGGACTTGATAACACTGAAGCTTTCTTT. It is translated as CASSSGLDNTEAFF. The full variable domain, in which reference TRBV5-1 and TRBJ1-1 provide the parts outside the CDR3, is KAGVTQTPRYLIKTRGQQVTLSCSPISGHRSVSWYQQTPGQGLQFLFEYFSETQRNKGNFPGRFSGRQFSNSRSEMNVSTLELGDSALYLCASSSGLDNTEAFFGQGTRLTVV.

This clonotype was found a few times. The CDR3 DNA sequence: TGTGCCAGCAGCTTCGGACAGGGAACAACGGGCGAGCAGTACTTC. Amino acids: CASSFGQGTTGEQYF. The chain is built from TRBV9 and TRBJ2-7, with 8 nucleotides matching TRBD1. Germline values: CDR1 SGDLS, CDR2 YYNGEE. V lost 4 bases to trimming and J lost 6 bases; unmatched junction nucleotides: 12. The CDR3 contains 15 residues.

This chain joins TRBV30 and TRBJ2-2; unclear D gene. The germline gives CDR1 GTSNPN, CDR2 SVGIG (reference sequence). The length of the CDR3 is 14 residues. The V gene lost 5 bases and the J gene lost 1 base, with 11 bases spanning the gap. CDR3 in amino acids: CAWARLQNTGELFF. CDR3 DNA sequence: TGTGCCTGGGCGAGGCTACAGAACACCGGGGAGCTGTTTTTT.

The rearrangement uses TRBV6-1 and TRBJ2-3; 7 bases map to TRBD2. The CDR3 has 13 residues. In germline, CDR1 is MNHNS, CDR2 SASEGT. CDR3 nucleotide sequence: TGTGCGACCGGAGCGGGACGCACAGATACGCAGTATTTT. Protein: CATGAGRTDTQYF.

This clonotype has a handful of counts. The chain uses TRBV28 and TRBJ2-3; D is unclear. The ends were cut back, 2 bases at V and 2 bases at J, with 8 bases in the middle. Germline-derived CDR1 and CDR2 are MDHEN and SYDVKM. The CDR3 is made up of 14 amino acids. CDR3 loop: CASSLSAHTDTQYF. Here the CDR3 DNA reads TGTGCCAGCAGTTTAAGCGCCCACACAGATACGCAGTATTTT.